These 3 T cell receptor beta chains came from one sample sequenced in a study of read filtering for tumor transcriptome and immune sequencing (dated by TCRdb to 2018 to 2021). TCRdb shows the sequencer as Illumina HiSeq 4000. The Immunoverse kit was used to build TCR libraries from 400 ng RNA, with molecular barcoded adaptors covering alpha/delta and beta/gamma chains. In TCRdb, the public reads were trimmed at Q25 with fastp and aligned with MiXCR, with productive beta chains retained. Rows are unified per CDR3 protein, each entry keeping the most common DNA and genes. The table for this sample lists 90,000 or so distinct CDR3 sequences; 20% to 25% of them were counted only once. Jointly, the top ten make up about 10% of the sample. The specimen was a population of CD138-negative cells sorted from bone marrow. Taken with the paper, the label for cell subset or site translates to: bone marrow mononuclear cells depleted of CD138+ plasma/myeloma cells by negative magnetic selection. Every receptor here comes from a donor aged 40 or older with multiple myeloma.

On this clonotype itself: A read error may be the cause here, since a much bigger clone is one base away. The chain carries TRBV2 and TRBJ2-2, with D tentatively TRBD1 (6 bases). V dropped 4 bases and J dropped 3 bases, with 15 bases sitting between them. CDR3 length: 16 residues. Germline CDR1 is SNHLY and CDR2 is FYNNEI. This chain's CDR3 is CASSGQQGGDTGELFF. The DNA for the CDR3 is TGTGCCAGCAGTGGGCAACAGGGTGGCGACACCGGGGAGCTGTTTTTT.

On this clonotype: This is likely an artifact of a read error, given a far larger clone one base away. In nucleotides, the CDR3 is TGTGCCAGCAGACGGGAGGTCCACAATGAGCAGTTCTTC. Its translation is CASRREVHNEQFF. The rearrangement links TRBV7-3 to TRBJ2-1, with 7 bases matching TRBD2. CDR1 is SGHTA, CDR2 FQGTGA, per germline. The CDR3 totals 13 residues. V gave up 6 bases and J gave up 5 bases; unmatched junction bases: 4.

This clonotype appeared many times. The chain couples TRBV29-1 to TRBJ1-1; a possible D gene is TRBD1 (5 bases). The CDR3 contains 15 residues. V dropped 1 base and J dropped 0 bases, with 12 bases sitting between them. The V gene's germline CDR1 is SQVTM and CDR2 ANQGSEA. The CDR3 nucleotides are TGCAGCGTTGAAGGGTTGGGGGGTTTGAACACTGAAGCTTTCTTT. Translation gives CSVEGLGGLNTEAFF.